The T cell receptor (beta chain) described here comes from a study of cytomegalovirus exposure and HLA in healthy donors. Notes on the study in general: An apparent linkage of common viral pathogens to several of the most significant clusters emerged in a later analysis.

Points on this clone: What it recognizes is unknown.

60 Vbeta and 13 Jbeta primers were used in PCR. Using immunoSEQ multiplex PCR, the repertoire was profiled, and TCRdb retains in-frame clones only, with some absent. The sample carries 100,000 to 150,000 clones, 80% to 85% recorded once. CDR1 is SGHRS, CDR2 YFSETQ, per germline. Trimming shortened V by 1 base and J by 2 bases, and 13 bases separated the two germline ends. The CDR3 consists of 15 residues. The chain couples TRBV5-1 to TRBJ2-7; possibly TRBD2 for D (6 bases). This clonotype was obtained from a boy between 10 and 17 years old in good health and CMV-seronegative. The material sequenced was PBMCs. Written as DNA, the CDR3 is TGCGCCAGCAGCTTGAACCCGGGAGTAACCTACGAGCAGTACTTC. Protein product: CASSLNPGVTYEQYF. Full variable domain (rest looked up from reference TRBV5-1 and TRBJ2-7): KAGVTQTPRYLIKTRGQQVTLSCSPISGHRSVSWYQQTPGQGLQFLFEYFSETQRNKGNFPGRFSGRQFSNSRSEMNVSTLELGDSALYLCASSLNPGVTYEQYFGPGTRLTVT.